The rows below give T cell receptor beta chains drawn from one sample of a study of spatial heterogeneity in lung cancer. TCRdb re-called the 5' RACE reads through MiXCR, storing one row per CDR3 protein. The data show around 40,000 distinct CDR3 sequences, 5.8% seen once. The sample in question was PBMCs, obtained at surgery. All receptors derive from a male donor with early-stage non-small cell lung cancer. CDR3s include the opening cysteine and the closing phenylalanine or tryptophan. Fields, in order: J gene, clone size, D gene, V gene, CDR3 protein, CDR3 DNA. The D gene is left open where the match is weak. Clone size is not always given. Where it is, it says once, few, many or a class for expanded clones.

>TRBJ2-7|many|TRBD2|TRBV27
CASSLSGLASYEQYF
TGTGCCAGCAGTTTATCCGGACTAGCATCCTACGAGCAGTACTTC
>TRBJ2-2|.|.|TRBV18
CASSPDGTGELFF
TGTGCCAGCTCGCCAGACGGCACCGGGGAGCTGTTTTTT
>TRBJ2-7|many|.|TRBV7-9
CASSSGQLATGEQYF
TGTGCCAGCAGCTCCGGACAGTTGGCTACGGGGGAGCAGTACTTC
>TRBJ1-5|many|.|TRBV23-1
CAGNYTQPQHF
TGCGCCGGAAATTATACGCAGCCCCAGCATTTT
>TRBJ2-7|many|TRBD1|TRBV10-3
CAISGLDRGEQYF
TGTGCCATCAGTGGCCTGGACAGGGGCGAGCAGTACTTC
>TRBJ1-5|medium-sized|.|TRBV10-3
CAISDPRKNQPQHF
TGTGCCATCAGTGACCCTAGGAAGAATCAGCCCCAGCATTTT
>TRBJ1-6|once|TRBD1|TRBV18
CARSPGQGASNSPLHF
TGTGCCAGATCACCCGGACAGGGGGCCAGCAATTCACCCCTCCACTTT
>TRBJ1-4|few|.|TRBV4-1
CASRSLGRATNEKLFF
TGCGCCAGCAGATCCCTCGGGCGCGCAACTAATGAAAAACTGTTTTTT
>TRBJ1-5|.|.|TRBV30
CAWGRPGFPGEPQHF
TGTGCCTGGGGGCGACCGGGGTTCCCTGGGGAGCCCCAGCATTTT
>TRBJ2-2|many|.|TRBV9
CASSVGGEGTGELFF
TGTGCCAGCAGCGTGGGGGGTGAGGGCACCGGGGAGCTGTTTTTT
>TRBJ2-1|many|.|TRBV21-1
CASSKLCSYNEQFF
TGTGCCAGCAGCAAACTCTGCTCCTACAATGAGCAGTTCTTC
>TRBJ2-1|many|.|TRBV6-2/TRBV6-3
CASSYGRGVRGEQFF
TGTGCCAGCAGTTACGGGCGAGGGGTACGCGGTGAGCAGTTCTTC
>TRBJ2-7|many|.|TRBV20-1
CSARLSGFSEQYF
TGCAGTGCTAGGCTTTCGGGTTTCTCCGAGCAGTACTTC
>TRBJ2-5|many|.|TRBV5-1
CASSFDREETQYF
TGCGCCAGCAGCTTCGACCGGGAAGAGACCCAGTACTTC
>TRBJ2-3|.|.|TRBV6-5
CASSNSFVGADGNTQYF
TGTGCCAGCAGCAACTCTTTTGTGGGGGCCGATGGGAATACGCAGTATTTT
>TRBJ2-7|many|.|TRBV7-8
CASTPRWGDEQYF
TGTGCCAGCACCCCGAGGTGGGGGGACGAGCAGTACTTC
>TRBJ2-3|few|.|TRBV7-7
CASSLTWPGTDTQYF
TGTGCTAGCAGCTTAACGTGGCCGGGAACAGATACGCAGTATTTT
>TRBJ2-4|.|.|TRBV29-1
CSVEEAGKNIQYF
TGCAGCGTTGAAGAGGCAGGGAAGAACATTCAGTACTTC
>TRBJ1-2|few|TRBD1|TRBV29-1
CSVEDLDRGLYGYTF
TGCAGCGTTGAAGATTTGGACAGGGGGTTGTATGGCTACACCTTC
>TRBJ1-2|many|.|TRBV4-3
CASSQGLGDGRRYGYTF
TGCGCCAGCAGCCAAGGATTGGGAGACGGACGTCGGTATGGCTACACCTTC
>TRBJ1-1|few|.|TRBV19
CASSMVWGIVNTEAFF
TGTGCCAGTAGTATGGTCTGGGGGATAGTGAACACTGAAGCTTTCTTT
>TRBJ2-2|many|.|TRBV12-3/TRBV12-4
CASSAGLQGLFF
TGTGCCAGCAGTGCTGGGCTTCAAGGGCTGTTTTTT
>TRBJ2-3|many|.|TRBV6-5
CASSYKRTDTQYF
TGTGCCAGCAGTTACAAGCGGACAGATACGCAGTATTTT
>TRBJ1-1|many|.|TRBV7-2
CASSLFLSVRNTEAFF
TGTGCCAGCAGCTTATTCTTGAGCGTCCGGAACACTGAAGCTTTCTTT
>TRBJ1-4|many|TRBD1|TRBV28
CASSLRGQGSEKLFF
TGTGCCAGCAGTTTACGCGGACAGGGGAGCGAAAAACTGTTTTTT
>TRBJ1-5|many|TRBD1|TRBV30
CAWSVTTGGSQPQHF
TGTGCCTGGAGTGTAACCACAGGGGGCAGTCAGCCCCAGCATTTT
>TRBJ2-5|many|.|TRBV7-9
CASSFWEGETQYF
TGTGCCAGCAGCTTTTGGGAAGGGGAGACCCAGTACTTC
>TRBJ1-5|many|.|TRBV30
CAWSVAGLSNQPQHF
TGTGCCTGGAGTGTTGCAGGGCTGAGCAATCAGCCCCAGCATTTT
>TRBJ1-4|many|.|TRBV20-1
CSATRGQGKNEKLFF
TGCAGTGCTACTAGAGGGCAGGGGAAGAATGAAAAACTGTTTTTT
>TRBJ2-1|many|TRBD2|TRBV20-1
CRARAGGPRNEQFF
TGCAGGGCTCGTGCGGGGGGGCCACGAAATGAGCAGTTCTTC
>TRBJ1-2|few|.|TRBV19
CASSIAPGLGYTF
TGTGCCAGTAGTATTGCCCCCGGCTTAGGCTACACCTTC
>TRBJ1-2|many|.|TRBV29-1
CSVEIGRRNYGYTF
TGCAGCGTTGAGATCGGAAGGCGGAACTATGGCTACACCTTC
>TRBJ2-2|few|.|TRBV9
CASSLGHFNTGELFF
TGTGCCAGCAGCTTAGGACATTTCAACACCGGGGAGCTGTTTTTT